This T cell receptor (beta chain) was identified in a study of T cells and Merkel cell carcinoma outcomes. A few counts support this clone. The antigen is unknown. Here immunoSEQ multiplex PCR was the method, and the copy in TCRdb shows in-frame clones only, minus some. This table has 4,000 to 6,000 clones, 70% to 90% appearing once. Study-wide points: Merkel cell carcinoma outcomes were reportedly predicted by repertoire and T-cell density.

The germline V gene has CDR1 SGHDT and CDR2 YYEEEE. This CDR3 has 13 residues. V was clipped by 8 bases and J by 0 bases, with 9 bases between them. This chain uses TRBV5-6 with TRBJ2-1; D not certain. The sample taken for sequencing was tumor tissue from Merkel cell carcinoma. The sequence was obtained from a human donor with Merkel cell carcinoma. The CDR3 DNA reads TGTGCCAGTCAAGACATCTCCTACAATGAGCAGTTCTTC. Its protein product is CASQDISYNEQFF.